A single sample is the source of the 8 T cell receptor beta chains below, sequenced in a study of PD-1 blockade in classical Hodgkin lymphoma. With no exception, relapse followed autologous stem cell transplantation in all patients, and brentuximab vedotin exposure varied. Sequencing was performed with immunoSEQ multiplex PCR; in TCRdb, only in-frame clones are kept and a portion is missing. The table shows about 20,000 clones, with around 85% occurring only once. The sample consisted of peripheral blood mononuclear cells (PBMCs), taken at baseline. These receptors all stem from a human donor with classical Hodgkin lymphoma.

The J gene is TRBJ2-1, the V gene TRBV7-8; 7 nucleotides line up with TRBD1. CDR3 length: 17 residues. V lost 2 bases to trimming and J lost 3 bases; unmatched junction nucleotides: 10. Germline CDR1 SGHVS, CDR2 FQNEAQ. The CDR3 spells CASSLWGTADVYNEQFF. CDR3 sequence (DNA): TGTGCCAGCAGCTTATGGGGGACAGCCGACGTCTACAATGAGCAGTTCTTC.

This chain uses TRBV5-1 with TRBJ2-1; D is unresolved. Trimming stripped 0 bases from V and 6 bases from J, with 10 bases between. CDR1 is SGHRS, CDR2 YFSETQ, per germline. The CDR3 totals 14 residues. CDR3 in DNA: TGCGCCAGCAGCTTGGGTTCAGAGGTCAATGAGCAGTTCTTC. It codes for CASSLGSEVNEQFF.

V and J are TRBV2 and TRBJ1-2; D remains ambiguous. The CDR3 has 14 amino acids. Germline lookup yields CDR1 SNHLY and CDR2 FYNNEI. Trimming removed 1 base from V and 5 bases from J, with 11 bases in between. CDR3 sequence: CASSEEVAAYGYTF. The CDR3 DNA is TGTGCCAGCAGTGAAGAGGTGGCAGCTTATGGCTACACCTTC.

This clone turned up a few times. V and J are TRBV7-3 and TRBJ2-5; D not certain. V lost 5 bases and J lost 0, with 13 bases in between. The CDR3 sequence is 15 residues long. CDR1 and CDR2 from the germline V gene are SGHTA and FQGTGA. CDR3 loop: CASSPGFMYQETQYF. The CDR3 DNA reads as TGTGCCAGCAGCCCAGGCTTTATGTACCAAGAGACCCAGTACTTC.

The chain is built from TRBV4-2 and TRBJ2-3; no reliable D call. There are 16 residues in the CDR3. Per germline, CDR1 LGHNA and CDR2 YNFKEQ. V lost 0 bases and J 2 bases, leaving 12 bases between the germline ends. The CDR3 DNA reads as TGTGCCAGCAGCCAAGACGTGGGCAGCCCCACAGATACGCAGTATTTT. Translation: CASSQDVGSPTDTQYF.

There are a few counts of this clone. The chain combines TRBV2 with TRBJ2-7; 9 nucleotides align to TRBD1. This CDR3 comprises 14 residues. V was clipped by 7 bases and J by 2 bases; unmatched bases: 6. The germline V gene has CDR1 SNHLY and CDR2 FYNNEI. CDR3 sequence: CASTYRGPTYEQYF. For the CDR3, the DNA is TGTGCCAGCACCTACAGGGGGCCCACCTACGAGCAGTACTTC.

The CDR3 DNA reads TGTGCCAGCAGCCCGGACCGCGGGTGGACCCAGTACTTC. Translation gives CASSPDRGWTQYF. The chain carries TRBV5-4 and TRBJ2-5, with a tentative D call TRBD2 (5 bases). Germline-derived CDR1 and CDR2 are SGHNT and YYREEE (reference sequence). V lost 4 bases to trimming and J lost 7 bases, with 14 bases between them. This CDR3 region has 13 residues.

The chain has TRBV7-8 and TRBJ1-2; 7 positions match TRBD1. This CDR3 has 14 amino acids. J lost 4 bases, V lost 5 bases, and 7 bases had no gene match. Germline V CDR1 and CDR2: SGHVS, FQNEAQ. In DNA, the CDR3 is TGTGCCAGCAGCCCAGGGGGGGGAGGCTATGGCTACACCTTC. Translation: CASSPGGGGYGYTF.